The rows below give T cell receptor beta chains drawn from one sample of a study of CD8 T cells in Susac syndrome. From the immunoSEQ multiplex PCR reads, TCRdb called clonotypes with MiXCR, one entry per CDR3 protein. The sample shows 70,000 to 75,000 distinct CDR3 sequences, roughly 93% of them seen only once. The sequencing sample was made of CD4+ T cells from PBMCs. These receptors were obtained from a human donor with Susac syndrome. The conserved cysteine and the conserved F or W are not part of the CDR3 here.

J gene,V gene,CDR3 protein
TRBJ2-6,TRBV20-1,SAQDRILSGANVLT
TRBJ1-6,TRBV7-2,ASSLATGAIGSPLH
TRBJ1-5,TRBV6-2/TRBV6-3,ASSYVRGLYSNQPQH
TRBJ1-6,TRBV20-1,SALSGDPWDSPLH
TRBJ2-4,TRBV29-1,SVVGALTKNIQY
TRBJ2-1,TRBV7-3,ASSLIWRSEQF
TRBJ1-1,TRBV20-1,SARDPNAGGPVGAEAF
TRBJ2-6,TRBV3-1,ASSQDKSSGANVLT
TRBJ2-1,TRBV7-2,ASSLRQGASSYNEQF
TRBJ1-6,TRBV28,ASLRPGSYNSPLH
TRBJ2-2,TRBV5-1,ASSGIPTGELF
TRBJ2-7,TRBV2,ASRGLAGGYEQY
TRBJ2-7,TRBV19,ASRPTDRGHSYEQY
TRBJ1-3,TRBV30,AWISGFAGNTIY
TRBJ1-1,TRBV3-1,ASSRRGSTEAF
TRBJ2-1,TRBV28,ASSMDSRNEQF
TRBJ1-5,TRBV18,ASSPLRQGGNQPQH
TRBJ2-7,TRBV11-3,ASSGSGTASYEQY
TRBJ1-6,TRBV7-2,ASSTYYGNNSPLH
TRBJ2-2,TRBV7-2,ASSPSRVGLNTGELF
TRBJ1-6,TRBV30,AWNPGQGYNSPLH
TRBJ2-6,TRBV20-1,SASFRDSGANVLT
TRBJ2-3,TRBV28,ASSSRVQSTDTRY
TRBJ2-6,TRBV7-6,ASSLVGGPPSGANVLT
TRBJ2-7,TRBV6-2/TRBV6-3,ASHFRGRRNFSYEQY
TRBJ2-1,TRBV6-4,ASSETASLWDEQF
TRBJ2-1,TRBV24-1,ATAKGTSGGLSYNEQF
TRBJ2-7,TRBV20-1,SARAYGGVEQY
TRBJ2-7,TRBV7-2,ASSWGLRSPYEQY
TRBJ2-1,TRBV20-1,SALAGGNSYNEQF
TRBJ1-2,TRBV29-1,SVEAQRRSYT
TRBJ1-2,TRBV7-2,ASSPGITNYGYT
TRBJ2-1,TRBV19,ASSIGIGQF
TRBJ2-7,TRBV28,ASSYRDTSYEQY
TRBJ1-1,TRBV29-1,SVERTGGWTEAF
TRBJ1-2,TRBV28,ASSLLDRVVGYT